A single T cell receptor (beta chain) is shown here with its context. This sample includes further DNA sequences coding for the same CDR3. These data come from a study of blood T cell repertoires in COVID-19. At the level of the study: Donors in the United States, Italy and Spain gave samples during acute or convalescent COVID-19. PBMCs, B-cell-depleted T cells, or T cells were the source of the cDNA or gDNA that made up the material.

CDR3 size: 12 residues. Germline trimming cut 6 bases from V and 4 bases from J; bases unmatched to any gene: 2. Germline loops: CDR1 LNHDA, CDR2 SQIVND (reference sequence). Under the authors' procedure: The assay estimated nucleated cells by amplifying reference gene primers. Some clones are missing from TCRdb's copy, which holds only in-frame ones; the method was immunoSEQ multiplex PCR. V, J and clone size derive from that table, while D and trimming were established from the DNA sequence. The sample has more than 300,000 clones; more than 75% are singletons. The chain combines TRBV19 with TRBJ2-7, with TRBD1 matching over 8 bases. The sequencing sample was made of PBMCs or T cells enriched from blood (not recorded which). This receptor was taken from a woman aged 18-29 years who had recovered from COVID-19. The CDR3: CASRDRAYEQYF. In DNA form, the CDR3 reads TGTGCCAGTAGGGACAGGGCGTACGAGCAGTACTTC.